A single sample is the source of the 18 T cell receptor beta chains below, sequenced in a study of blood T cell repertoires in COVID-19. The repertoire was sequenced with immunoSEQ multiplex PCR; TCRdb's copy has only in-frame clones and lacks some. Of about 170,000 clones listed, around 82% are singletons. The sample consisted of peripheral blood. The source of these receptors is a woman over 75 with acute or convalescent COVID-19.

Points on this clone: This CDR3 is also generated by other DNA sequences in the sample. This chain connects TRBV6-5 to TRBJ2-3; tentatively, D is TRBD2 (5 bases). The germline gives CDR1 MNHEY, CDR2 SVGAGI. The CDR3 extends over 13 amino acids. V lost 2 bases, J lost 5 bases, and 8 bases lay in between. In DNA, the CDR3 is TGTGCCAGCAGTTACGGTCGGGGAGATACGCAGTATTTT. This sequence encodes CASSYGRGDTQYF.

This clone has a single count. The V gene is TRBV28, the J gene TRBJ1-4; maybe TRBD1 (6 bases). Germline CDR1 MDHEN, CDR2 SYDVKM. The CDR3 is 15 amino acids. V lost 5 bases to trimming and J lost 7 bases, with 17 bases between them. CDR3 bases: TGTGCCAGCAGTGCCACAGGGCGTTGGGTTGAAAAACTGTTTTTT. This encodes CASSATGRWVEKLFF.

The V call is TRBV9, the J call TRBJ1-6, with D hard to call. The CDR3 extends over 15 amino acids. Trimming removed 4 bases at V and 7 bases at J, with 15 bases between. Looked up from germline, CDR1 is SGDLS and CDR2 is YYNGEE. The CDR3 DNA reads as TGTGCCAGCAGCCGCCAAACGGGTGTCAATTCACCCCTCCACTTT. Its translation: CASSRQTGVNSPLHF.

The chain links TRBV12-3 or TRBV12-4 to TRBJ1-6; 7 bases align to TRBD1. J gave up 10 bases and V 6 bases, and 3 bases lay outside the gene matches. The CDR3 loop spans 12 amino acids. In nucleotides, the CDR3 is TGTGCCAGCAGGACAGGGCGGTCACCCCTCCACTTT. Translating it yields CASRTGRSPLHF.

The V call is TRBV29-1, the J call TRBJ2-6; 7 bases align to TRBD2. With V trimmed by 4 bases and J by 1 base, 7 bases remained unmatched. This CDR3 is 16 amino acids long. The germline V gene encodes CDR1 SQVTM and CDR2 ANQGSEA. The CDR3 sequence is CSVGAAGRSGANVLTF. The CDR3 DNA follows: TGCAGCGTTGGGGCCGCCGGGAGGTCTGGGGCCAACGTCCTGACTTTC.

V gene TRBV10-3 combines with J gene TRBJ2-5; 9 nucleotides align to TRBD1. The germline CDR1 and CDR2 sequences are ENHRY and SYGVKD. After removal of 4 bases from V and 2 bases from J, the junction contained 5 bases not matched to a gene. This CDR3 has 15 residues. The CDR3 nucleotides read TGTGCCATCAGTGCGGACAGGGGTCGTCAAGAGACCCAGTACTTC. Amino acids: CAISADRGRQETQYF.

The rearrangement uses TRBV10-1 and TRBJ1-1, with TRBD1 identical over 9 bases. The germline V gene encodes CDR1 WNHNN and CDR2 SYGVQD (reference sequence). The CDR3 contains 15 residues. V trimming: 4 bases; J trimming: 4 bases; junction bases outside the gene matches: 7. CDR3 protein: CASSGGTGKGTEAFF. CDR3 sequence (DNA): TGCGCCAGCAGTGGGGGGACAGGGAAGGGCACTGAAGCTTTCTTT.

This chain connects TRBV11-2 to TRBJ2-1, with D possibly being TRBD2 (5 bases). The V end was cut by 3 bases, the J end by 5 bases, with 11 bases between. Germline V lookup: CDR1 SGHAT, CDR2 FQNNGV. The CDR3 sequence is 14 residues long. The CDR3 spells CASSLDSADNEQFF. CDR3 nucleotide sequence: TGTGCCAGCAGCTTGGACTCTGCGGACAATGAGCAGTTCTTC.

The J gene is TRBJ1-3, the V gene TRBV24-1, with D uncertain. Trimming left V 5 bases short and J 0 bases short, with 13 bases between. CDR3 length: 16 residues. Germline CDR1 is KGHDR and CDR2 is SFDVKD. CDR3 in DNA: TGTGCCACCAGTGCTTTCGAGAAGAGCTCTGGAAACACCATATATTTT. Encoded protein: CATSAFEKSSGNTIYF.

The J gene is TRBJ2-1, the V gene TRBV9, with D perhaps matching TRBD1 (5 bases). The germline gives CDR1 SGDLS, CDR2 YYNGEE. CDR3 size: 14 residues. V was shortened by 4 bases and J by 8 bases, with 16 bases between the two germline ends. CDR3 nucleotides: TGTGCCAGCAGCATCCAGGGAAAGTTCGATGAGCAGTTCTTC. It yields the protein CASSIQGKFDEQFF.

The rearrangement joins TRBV7-8 to TRBJ2-4; unclear D gene. Germline V lookup: CDR1 SGHVS, CDR2 FQNEAQ. This CDR3 has 12 amino acids. Trimming pared 3 bases from V and 13 bases from J, leaving 13 bases between. The CDR3 loop is CASSFPDRPQYF. Here the CDR3 DNA reads TGTGCCAGCAGCTTCCCAGATCGTCCCCAGTACTTC. The full variable domain, in which reference TRBV7-8 and TRBJ2-4 provide the parts outside the CDR3, is GAGVSQSPRYKVAKRGQDVALRCDPISGHVSLFWYQQALGQGPEFLTYFQNEAQLDKSGLPSDRFFAERPEGSVSTLKIQRTQQEDSAVYLCASSFPDRPQYFGAGTRLSVL.

J is TRBJ2-4 and V is TRBV5-8; 10 bases align to TRBD1. Losses at the gene ends were 3 bases for V and 9 bases for J; bases not matched to a gene: 6. This CDR3 is built from 14 residues. CDR1 is SGHTS, CDR2 YDEGEE, per germline. As DNA, the CDR3 is TGTGCCAGCAGCTCGGGACAGGGGATTGCCATTCAGTACTTC. This codes for CASSSGQGIAIQYF.

The V gene is TRBV9, the J gene TRBJ1-2; the match to TRBD1 covers 7 bases. Germline V gene sequence: CDR1 SGDLS, CDR2 YYNGEE. The CDR3 is made up of 13 amino acids. J gave up 3 bases and V 6 bases, and 5 bases lay outside the gene matches. CDR3 sequence (DNA): TGTGCCAGCACCGGGGACAGAGACTATGGCTACACCTTC. It yields the protein CASTGDRDYGYTF.

This clone occurred once. The CDR3 region is CASRQTGARETQYF. DNA of the CDR3: TGTGCCAGCAGGCAAACAGGGGCCCGGGAGACCCAGTACTTC. This chain links TRBV6-5 with TRBJ2-5; the match to TRBD1 covers 7 bases. Germline V gives CDR1 MNHEY, CDR2 SVGAGI. V trimming: 6 bases; J trimming: 5 bases; junction bases outside the gene matches: 9. The length of the CDR3 is 14 residues.

The chain carries TRBV5-4 and TRBJ2-6; 7 bases match TRBD1. The V segment lost 2 bases and the J segment 2 bases; nucleotides outside the gene matches: 1. The CDR3 runs to 15 residues. Germline V gene data show CDR1 as SGHNT and CDR2 as YYREEE (reference sequence). CDR3: CASSLGGPGANVLTF. CDR3 nucleotide sequence: TGTGCCAGCAGCTTAGGGGGCCCTGGGGCCAACGTCCTGACTTTC.

Here the CDR3 DNA reads TGTGCCAGCAGCTTAGAGCCGACTAGCGGAAAGACCCAGTACTTC. This codes for CASSLEPTSGKTQYF. The chain links TRBV5-4 to TRBJ2-5; 9 bases are shared with TRBD2. V lost 2 bases, J lost 6 bases, and 8 bases stayed unmatched. CDR1 is SGHNT and CDR2 is YYREEE in the germline V gene (reference sequence). CDR3 length: 15 residues.

J is TRBJ2-7 and V is TRBV7-8, with 7 bases aligning to TRBD1. With V trimmed by 3 bases and J by 0 bases, 14 bases remained unmatched. Germline V gives CDR1 SGHVS, CDR2 FQNEAQ. This CDR3 has 18 amino acids. CDR3 DNA sequence: TGTGCCAGCAGCTTGAACCTTGCGACAGGGAGTGTCTCCTACGAGCAGTACTTC. Translated, it gives CASSLNLATGSVSYEQYF. The variable domain in full, completed from reference TRBV7-8 and TRBJ2-7, reads GAGVSQSPRYKVAKRGQDVALRCDPISGHVSLFWYQQALGQGPEFLTYFQNEAQLDKSGLPSDRFFAERPEGSVSTLKIQRTQQEDSAVYLCASSLNLATGSVSYEQYFGPGTRLTVT.

The gene calls are TRBV2 and TRBJ2-3, with 8 positions matching TRBD1. The ends lost 5 bases at V and 6 bases at J; junction bases unmatched: 10. CDR1 and CDR2 (germline): SNHLY, FYNNEI. The CDR3 extends over 15 amino acids. Written as DNA, the CDR3 is TGTGCCAGCAGTCTTAGACAGGGGAGTTTGGATACGCAGTATTTT. Translation: CASSLRQGSLDTQYF.